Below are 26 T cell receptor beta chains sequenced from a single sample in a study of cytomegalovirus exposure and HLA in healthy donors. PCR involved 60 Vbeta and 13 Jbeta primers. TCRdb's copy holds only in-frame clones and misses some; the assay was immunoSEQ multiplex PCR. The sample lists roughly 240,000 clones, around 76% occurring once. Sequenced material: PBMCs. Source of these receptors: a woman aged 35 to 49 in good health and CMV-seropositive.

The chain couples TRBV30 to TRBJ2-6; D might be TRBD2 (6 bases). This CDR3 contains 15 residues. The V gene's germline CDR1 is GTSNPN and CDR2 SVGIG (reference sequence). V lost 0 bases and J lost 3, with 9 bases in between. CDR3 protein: CAWSVGGIGANVLTF. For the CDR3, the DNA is TGTGCCTGGAGTGTGGGGGGTATTGGGGCCAACGTCCTGACTTTC.

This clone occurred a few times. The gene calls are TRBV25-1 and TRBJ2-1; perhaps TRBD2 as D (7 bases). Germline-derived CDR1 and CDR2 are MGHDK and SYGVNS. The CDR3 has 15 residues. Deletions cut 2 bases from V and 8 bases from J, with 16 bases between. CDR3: CASSEGRGASHEQFF. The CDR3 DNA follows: TGTGCCAGCAGTGAAGGACGGGGGGCTTCTCATGAGCAGTTCTTC.

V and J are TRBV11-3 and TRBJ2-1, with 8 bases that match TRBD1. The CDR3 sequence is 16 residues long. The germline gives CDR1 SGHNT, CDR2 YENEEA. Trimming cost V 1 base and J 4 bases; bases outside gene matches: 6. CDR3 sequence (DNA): TGTGCCAGCAGCTTAGGGCGGACAGGGATATACAATGAGCAGTTCTTC. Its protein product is CASSLGRTGIYNEQFF. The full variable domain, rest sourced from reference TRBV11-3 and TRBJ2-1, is EAGVVQSPRYKIIEKKQPVAFWCNPISGHNTLYWYLQNLGQGPELLIRYENEEAVDDSQLPKDRFSAERLKGVDSTLKIQPAELGDSAVYLCASSLGRTGIYNEQFFGPGTRLTVL.

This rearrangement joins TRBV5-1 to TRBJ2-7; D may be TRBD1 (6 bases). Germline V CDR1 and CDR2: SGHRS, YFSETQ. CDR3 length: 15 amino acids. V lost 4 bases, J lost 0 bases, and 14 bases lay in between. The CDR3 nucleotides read TGCGCCAGCAGCCGCAGGGGACGGAGCTCCTACGAGCAGTACTTC. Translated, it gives CASSRRGRSSYEQYF.

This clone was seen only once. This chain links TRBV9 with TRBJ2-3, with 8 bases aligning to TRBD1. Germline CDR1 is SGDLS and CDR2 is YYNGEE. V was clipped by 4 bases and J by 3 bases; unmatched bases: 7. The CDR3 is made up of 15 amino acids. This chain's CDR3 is CASSLQGAPTDTQYF. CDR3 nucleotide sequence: TGTGCCAGCAGCCTTCAGGGGGCGCCTACAGATACGCAGTATTTT.

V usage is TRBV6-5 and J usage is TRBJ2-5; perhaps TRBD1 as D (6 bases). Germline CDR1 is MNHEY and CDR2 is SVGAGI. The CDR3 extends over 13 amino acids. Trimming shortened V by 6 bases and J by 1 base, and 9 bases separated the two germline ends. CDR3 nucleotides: TGTGCCAGCAGGAGAGGGGGCCAAGAGACCCAGTACTTC. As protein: CASRRGGQETQYF.

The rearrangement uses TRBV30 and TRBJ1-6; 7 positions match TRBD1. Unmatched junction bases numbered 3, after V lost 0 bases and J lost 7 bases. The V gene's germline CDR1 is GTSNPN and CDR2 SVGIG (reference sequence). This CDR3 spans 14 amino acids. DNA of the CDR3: TGTGCCTGGAGTGTAACAGGGGCAAATTCACCCCTCCACTTT. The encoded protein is CAWSVTGANSPLHF.

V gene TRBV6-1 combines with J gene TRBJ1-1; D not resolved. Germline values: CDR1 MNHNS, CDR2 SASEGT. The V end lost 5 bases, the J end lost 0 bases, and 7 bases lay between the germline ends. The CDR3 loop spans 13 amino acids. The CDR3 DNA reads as TGTGCCAGCAGTCGTTTAATGAACACTGAAGCTTTCTTT. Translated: CASSRLMNTEAFF.

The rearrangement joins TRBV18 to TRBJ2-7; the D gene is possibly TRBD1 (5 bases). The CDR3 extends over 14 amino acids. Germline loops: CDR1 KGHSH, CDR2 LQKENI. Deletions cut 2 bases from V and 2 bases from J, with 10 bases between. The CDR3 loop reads CASSPNGQAYEQYF. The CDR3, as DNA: TGTGCCAGCTCACCAAATGGACAAGCCTACGAGCAGTACTTC.

The CDR3 is CASRPGLSHNEQFF. The CDR3 bases are TGTGCCAGCAGGCCCGGACTGTCCCACAATGAGCAGTTCTTC. The chain joins TRBV11-2 to TRBJ2-1, with D tentatively TRBD2 (5 bases). Trimming removed 6 bases at V and 5 bases at J, with 14 bases between. CDR3 length equals 14 residues. Germline V gene sequence: CDR1 SGHAT, CDR2 FQNNGV.

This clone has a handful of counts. CDR3 sequence: CASSQENRGHDEQYF. The CDR3, as DNA: TGTGCCAGCAGCCAAGAAAATAGGGGGCACGACGAGCAGTACTTC. The genes are TRBV4-2 and TRBJ2-7, with 7 nucleotides matching TRBD1. CDR3 size: 15 residues. Trimming at V came to 0 bases and at J to 5 bases, leaving 7 bases not matched to a gene. Germline V gene data show CDR1 as LGHNA and CDR2 as YNFKEQ.

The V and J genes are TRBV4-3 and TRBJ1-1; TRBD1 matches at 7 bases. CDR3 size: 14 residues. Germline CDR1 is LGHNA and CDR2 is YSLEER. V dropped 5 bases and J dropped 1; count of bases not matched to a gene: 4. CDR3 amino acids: CASSFGQANTEAFF. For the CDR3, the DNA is TGCGCCAGCAGCTTCGGACAGGCGAACACTGAAGCTTTCTTT.

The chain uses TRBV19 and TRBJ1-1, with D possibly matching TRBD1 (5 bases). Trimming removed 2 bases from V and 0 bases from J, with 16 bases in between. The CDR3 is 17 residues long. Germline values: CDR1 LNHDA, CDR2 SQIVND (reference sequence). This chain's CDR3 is CASSIQLTGRMNTEAFF. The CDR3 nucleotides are TGTGCCAGTAGTATACAACTCACAGGTCGTATGAACACTGAAGCTTTCTTT. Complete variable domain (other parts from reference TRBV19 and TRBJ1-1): DGGITQSPKYLFRKEGQNVTLSCEQNLNHDAMYWYRQDPGQGLRLIYYSQIVNDFQKGDIAEGYSVSREKKESFPLTVTSAQKNPTAFYLCASSIQLTGRMNTEAFFGQGTRLTVV.

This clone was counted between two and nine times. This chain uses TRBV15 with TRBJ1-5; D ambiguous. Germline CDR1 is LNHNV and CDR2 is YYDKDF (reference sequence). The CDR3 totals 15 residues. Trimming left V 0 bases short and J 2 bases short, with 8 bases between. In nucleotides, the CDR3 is TGTGCCACCAGCAGAGATGGCCAGGGCAATCAGCCCCAGCATTTT. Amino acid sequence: CATSRDGQGNQPQHF.

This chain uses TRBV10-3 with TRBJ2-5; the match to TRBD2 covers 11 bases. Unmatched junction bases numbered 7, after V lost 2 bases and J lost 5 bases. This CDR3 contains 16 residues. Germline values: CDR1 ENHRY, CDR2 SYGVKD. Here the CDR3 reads CAISERLAGGGETQYF. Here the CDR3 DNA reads TGTGCCATCAGTGAGAGGCTAGCGGGGGGAGGGGAGACCCAGTACTTC.

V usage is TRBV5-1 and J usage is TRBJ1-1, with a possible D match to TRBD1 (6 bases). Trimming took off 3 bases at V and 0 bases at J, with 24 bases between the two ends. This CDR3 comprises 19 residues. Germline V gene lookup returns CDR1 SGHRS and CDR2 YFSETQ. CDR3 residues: CASSYTPPGEGFMNTEAFF. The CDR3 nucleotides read TGCGCCAGCAGCTACACGCCCCCAGGGGAGGGCTTCATGAACACTGAAGCTTTCTTT.

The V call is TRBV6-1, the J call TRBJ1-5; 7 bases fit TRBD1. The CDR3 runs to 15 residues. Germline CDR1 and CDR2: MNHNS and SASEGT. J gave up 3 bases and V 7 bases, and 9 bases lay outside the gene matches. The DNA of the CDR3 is TGTGCCAGCAACCAGGGGGAAGGGTACAATCAGCCCCAGCATTTT. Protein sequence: CASNQGEGYNQPQHF.

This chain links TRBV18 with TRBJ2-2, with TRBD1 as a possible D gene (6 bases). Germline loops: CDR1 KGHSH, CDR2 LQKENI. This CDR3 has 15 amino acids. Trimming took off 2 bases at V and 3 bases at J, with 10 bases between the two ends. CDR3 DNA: TGTGCCAGCTCACCATGGCCAGGGGACACCGGGGAGCTGTTTTTT. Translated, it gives CASSPWPGDTGELFF.

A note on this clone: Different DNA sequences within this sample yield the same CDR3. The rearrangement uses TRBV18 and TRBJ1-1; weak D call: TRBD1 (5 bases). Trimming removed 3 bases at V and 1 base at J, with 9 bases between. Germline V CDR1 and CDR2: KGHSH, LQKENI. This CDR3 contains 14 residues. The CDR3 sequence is CASSPPTANTEAFF. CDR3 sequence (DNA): TGTGCCAGCTCACCGCCGACAGCGAACACTGAAGCTTTCTTT.

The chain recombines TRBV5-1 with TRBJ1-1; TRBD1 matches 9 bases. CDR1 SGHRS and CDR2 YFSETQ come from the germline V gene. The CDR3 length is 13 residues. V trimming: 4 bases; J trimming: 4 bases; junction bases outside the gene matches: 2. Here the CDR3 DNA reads TGCGCCAGCAGCGGACAGGGGATCACTGAAGCTTTCTTT. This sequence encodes CASSGQGITEAFF. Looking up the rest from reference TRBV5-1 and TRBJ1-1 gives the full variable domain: KAGVTQTPRYLIKTRGQQVTLSCSPISGHRSVSWYQQTPGQGLQFLFEYFSETQRNKGNFPGRFSGRQFSNSRSEMNVSTLELGDSALYLCASSGQGITEAFFGQGTRLTVV.

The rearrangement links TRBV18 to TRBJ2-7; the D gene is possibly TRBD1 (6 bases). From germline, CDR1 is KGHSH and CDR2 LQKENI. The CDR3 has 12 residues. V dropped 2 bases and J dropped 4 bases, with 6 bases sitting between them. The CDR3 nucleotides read TGTGCCAGCTCACCAAGGGGGTACGAGCAGTACTTC. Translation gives CASSPRGYEQYF. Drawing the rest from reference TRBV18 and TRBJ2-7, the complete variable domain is NAGVMQNPRHLVRRRGQEARLRCSPMKGHSHVYWYRQLPEEGLKFMVYLQKENIIDESGMPKERFSAEFPKEGPSILRIQQVVRGDSAAYFCASSPRGYEQYFGPGTRLTVT.

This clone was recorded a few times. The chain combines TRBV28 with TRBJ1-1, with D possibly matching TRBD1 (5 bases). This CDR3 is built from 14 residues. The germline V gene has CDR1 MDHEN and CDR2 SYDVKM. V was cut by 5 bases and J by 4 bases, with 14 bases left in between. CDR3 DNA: TGTGCCAGCAGTGTCCAATGGGGGGGCACTGAAGCTTTCTTT. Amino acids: CASSVQWGGTEAFF.

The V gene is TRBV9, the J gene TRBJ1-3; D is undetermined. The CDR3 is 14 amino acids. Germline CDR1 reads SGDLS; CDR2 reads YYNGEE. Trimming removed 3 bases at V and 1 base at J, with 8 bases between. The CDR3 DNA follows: TGTGCCAGCAGCGGCGGCGGGTCTGGAAACACCATATATTTT. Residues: CASSGGGSGNTIYF.

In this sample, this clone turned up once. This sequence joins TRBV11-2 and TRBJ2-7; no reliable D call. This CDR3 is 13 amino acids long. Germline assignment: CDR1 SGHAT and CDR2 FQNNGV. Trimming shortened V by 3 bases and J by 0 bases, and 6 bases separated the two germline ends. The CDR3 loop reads CASSFLISYEQYF. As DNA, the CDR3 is TGTGCCAGCAGCTTTTTAATCTCCTACGAGCAGTACTTC.

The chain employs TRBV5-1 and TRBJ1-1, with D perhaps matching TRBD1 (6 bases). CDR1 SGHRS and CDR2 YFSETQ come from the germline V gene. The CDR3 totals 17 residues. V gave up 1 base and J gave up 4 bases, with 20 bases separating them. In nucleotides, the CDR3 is TGCGCCAGCAGCTTGTTTTCCTTAACAGGGCGCACCACTGAAGCTTTCTTT. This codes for CASSLFSLTGRTTEAFF.

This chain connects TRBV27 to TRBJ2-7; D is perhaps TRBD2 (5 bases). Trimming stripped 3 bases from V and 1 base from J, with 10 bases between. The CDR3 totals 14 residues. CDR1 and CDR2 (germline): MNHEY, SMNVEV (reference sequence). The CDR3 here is CASSFRGGSYEQYF. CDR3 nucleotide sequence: TGTGCCAGCAGTTTCCGGGGTGGGTCCTACGAGCAGTACTTC.